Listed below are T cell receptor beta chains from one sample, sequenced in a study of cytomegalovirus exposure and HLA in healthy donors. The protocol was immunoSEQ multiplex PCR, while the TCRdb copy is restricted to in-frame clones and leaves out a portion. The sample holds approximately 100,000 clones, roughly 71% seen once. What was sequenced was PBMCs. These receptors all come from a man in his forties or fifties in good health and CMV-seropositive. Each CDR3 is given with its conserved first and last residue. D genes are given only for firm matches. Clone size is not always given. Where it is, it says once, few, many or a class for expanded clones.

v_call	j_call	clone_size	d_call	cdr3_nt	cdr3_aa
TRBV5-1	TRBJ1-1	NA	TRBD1	TGCGCCAGCAGCTTGAGGGTGTTCGGGACAGGGGTTTTGGGCGATGAAGCTTTCTTT	CASSLRVFGTGVLGDEAFF
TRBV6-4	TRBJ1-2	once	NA	TGTGCCAGCAGCAGTAAAACAGGGTTAAGGGGCTACACCTTC	CASSSKTGLRGYTF
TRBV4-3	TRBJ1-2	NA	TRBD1	TGCGCCAGCAGCCACCCAGGACAGGGGGACTATGGCTACACCTTC	CASSHPGQGDYGYTF
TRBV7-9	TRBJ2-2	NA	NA	TGTGCCAGCAGCTTAGCAGGGGACACCGGGGAGCTGTTTTTT	CASSLAGDTGELFF
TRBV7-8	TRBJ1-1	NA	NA	TGTGCCAGCATTTCGGGGGGCACTGAAGCTTTCTTT	CASISGGTEAFF
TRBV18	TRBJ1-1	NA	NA	TGTGCCAGCTCACCTAAGGGGGCTGAAGCTTTCTTT	CASSPKGAEAFF
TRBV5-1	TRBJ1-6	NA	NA	TGCGCCAGCAGCTTGGTGGGAGATAATTCACCCCTCCACTTT	CASSLVGDNSPLHF
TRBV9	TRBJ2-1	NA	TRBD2	TGTGCCAGCAGCCTGACTAGCGGGAGAGGTAATGAGCAGTTCTTC	CASSLTSGRGNEQFF
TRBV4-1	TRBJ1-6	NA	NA	TGCGCCAGCAGCCAAGATTCGAATCCTGAGGCGTCACCCCTCCACTTT	CASSQDSNPEASPLHF
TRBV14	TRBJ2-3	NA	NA	TGTGCCAGCAGCCCTTCAGGGTTCCCTAGCACAGATACGCAGTATTTT	CASSPSGFPSTDTQYF
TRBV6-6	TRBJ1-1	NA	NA	TGTGCCAGCAGTAACGAGTGGTCGAACACTGAAGCTTTCTTT	CASSNEWSNTEAFF
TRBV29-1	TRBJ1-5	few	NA	TGCAGCGTTGTGATCGAGGGAATGGGGCCCCAGCATTTT	CSVVIEGMGPQHF
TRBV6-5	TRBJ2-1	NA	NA	TGTGCCAGCAGTTATAGCTACAATGAGCAGTTCTTC	CASSYSYNEQFF
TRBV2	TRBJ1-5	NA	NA	TGTGCCAGCAGTGAAACGGGAGGGGAGAGCAATCAGCCCCAGCATTTT	CASSETGGESNQPQHF
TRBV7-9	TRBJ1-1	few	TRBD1	TGTGCCAGCAGCTACAAGGACAGGGGAACTGAAGCTTTCTTT	CASSYKDRGTEAFF
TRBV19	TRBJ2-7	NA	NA	TGTGCCAGTAGTATATCTTTGCGGGCCTTGCACGAGCAGTACTTC	CASSISLRALHEQYF
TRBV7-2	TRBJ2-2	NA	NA	TGTGCCAGCAGCTTATCGGCGGTAATCGCCGGGGAGCTGTTTTTT	CASSLSAVIAGELFF
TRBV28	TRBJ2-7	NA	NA	TGTGCCAGCAGTCTGCCAGGGAACGAGCAGTACTTC	CASSLPGNEQYF
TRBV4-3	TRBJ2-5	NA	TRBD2	TGCGCCAGCAGCCAGGGTTCCGGGAGGGGCCGTGAGACCCAGTACTTC	CASSQGSGRGRETQYF
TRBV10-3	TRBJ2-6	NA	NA	TGTGCCATCCAGGGGTCTGGGGCCAACGTCCTGACTTTC	CAIQGSGANVLTF
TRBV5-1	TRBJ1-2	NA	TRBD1	TGCGCCAGCAGACAATCCGGGACAGGGGGCAGGGGCTACACCTTC	CASRQSGTGGRGYTF
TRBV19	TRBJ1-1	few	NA	TGTGCCAGTAGTCCTCAGGGGAACACTGAAGCTTTCTTT	CASSPQGNTEAFF
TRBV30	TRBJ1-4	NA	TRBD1	TGTGCCTGTCCCTACAGGGGCGTTAATGAAAAACTGTTTTTT	CACPYRGVNEKLFF
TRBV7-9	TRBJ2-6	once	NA	TGTGCCAGCAGCTTAGATTGGGGGGCTGGGGCCAACGTCCTGACTTTC	CASSLDWGAGANVLTF
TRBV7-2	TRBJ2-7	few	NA	TGTGCCAGCAGCTGGGTAGCGGAATACTCCTACGAGCAGTACTTC	CASSWVAEYSYEQYF
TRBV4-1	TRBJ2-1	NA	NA	TGCGCCAGCAGCCAAGATCGGCTAGGTGAGCAGTTCTTC	CASSQDRLGEQFF
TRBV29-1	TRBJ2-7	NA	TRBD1	TGCAGCGTTGAAACCGGGACAGGGGGCGAGCAGTACTTC	CSVETGTGGEQYF
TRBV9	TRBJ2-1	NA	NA	TGTGCCAGCAGCGCGGGGACTTCCTACAATGAGCAGTTCTTC	CASSAGTSYNEQFF
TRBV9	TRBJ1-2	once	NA	TGTGCCAGCAGCGTAGGACAGAGAGATCGCTATGATGGCTACACCTTC	CASSVGQRDRYDGYTF
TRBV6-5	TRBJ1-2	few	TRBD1	TGTGCCAGCAGATCGACAGGGAACTATGGCTACACCTTC	CASRSTGNYGYTF
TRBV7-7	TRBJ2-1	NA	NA	TGTGCTAGCAGCTTAGAGTCTCAGGGCTACAATGAGCAGTTCTTC	CASSLESQGYNEQFF
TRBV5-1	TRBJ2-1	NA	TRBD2	TGCGCCAGCAGCTCAACTAGCGGGTTCTACAATGAGCAGTTCTTC	CASSSTSGFYNEQFF
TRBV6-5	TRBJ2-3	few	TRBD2	TGTGCCAGCAGTTACCAGCCTAGCGGGAGGAATACGCAGTATTTT	CASSYQPSGRNTQYF
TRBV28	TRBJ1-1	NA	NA	TGTGCCAGCAGTTTGGAGTTGGTCAGTGTCTTT	CASSLELVSVF
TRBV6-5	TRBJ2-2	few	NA	TGTGCCAGCAGTTGGGCGGGCACCGGGGAGCTGTTTTTT	CASSWAGTGELFF
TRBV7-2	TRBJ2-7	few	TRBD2	TGTGCCAGCAGCTTAAGTCTAGCGGGCTACTCCTACGAGCAGTACTTC	CASSLSLAGYSYEQYF
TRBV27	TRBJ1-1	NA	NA	TGTGCCAGCAGTTCTAACACTGAAGCTTTCTTT	CASSSNTEAFF
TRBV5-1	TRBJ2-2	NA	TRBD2	TGCGCCAGCAGAAACCGGGAGGGGGCCGGGGAGCTGTTTTTT	CASRNREGAGELFF
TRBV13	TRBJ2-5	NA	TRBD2	TGTGCCAGCAGCTCGACGGGACTAGCGGAGACCCAGTACTTC	CASSSTGLAETQYF
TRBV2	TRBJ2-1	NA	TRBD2	TGTGCCAGCACCTCGCCCAGCGGGAGGAATGAGCAGTTCTTC	CASTSPSGRNEQFF
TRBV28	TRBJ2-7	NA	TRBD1	TGTGCCAGCAGTTCAATACAGGGGGTAGCAGACGAGCAGTACTTC	CASSSIQGVADEQYF
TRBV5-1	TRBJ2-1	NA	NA	TGCGCCAGCAGCTTGACGGGCAGGGAATACAATGAGCAGTTCTTC	CASSLTGREYNEQFF
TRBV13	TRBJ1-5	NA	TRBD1	TGTGCCAGCAGCTTAGGGACAGGGAATCAGCCCCAGCATTTT	CASSLGTGNQPQHF